This TCR beta chain came from a study of T-cell memory formation after mild COVID-19. Findings and limits, study-wide: Cross-reactive memory apparently joined, as some responding clones appeared in pre-infection memory. Most CD4+ clones that shrank were in CM and EM, while CD8+ ones turned up in EMRA.

A note on this clonotype: Its antigen is not known.

Germline V lookup: CDR1 SGHRS, CDR2 YFSETQ. With 7 bases removed from V and 5 bases from J, the gap between germline ends came to 24 bases. This CDR3 has 16 residues. cDNA libraries for TCR alpha and TCR beta, carrying sample barcodes and UMIs, came from 5'RACE with constant-segment primers. TCRdb called the 5' RACE reads again in MiXCR, with one record for every CDR3 protein. The repertoire has 150,000 to 200,000 distinct CDR3 sequences, more than 15% of them found once; the top ten carry about 2%. This chain joins TRBV5-1 and TRBJ2-5; maybe TRBD2 (5 bases). This receptor was identified in an adult woman who had mild COVID-19 (a few samples of this study predate the infection). Cell type and time point are not known. The sequencing sample was made of PBMCs or a T cell subset sorted from them (not recorded which). The chain's CDR3 is CASSPRDHLRGETQYF. In DNA, the CDR3 is TGCGCCAGCTCTCCCCGCGACCACCTCCGCGGGGAGACCCAGTACTTC.